What follows describes a single T cell receptor beta chain. This specimen belongs to a study of CD8+CD57+ T cells in acquired aplastic anemia. Study as a whole: An average of roughly 3 ug of DNA was obtained from sorted CD4+ and CD8+ cells.

Using genomic DNA as the template, TCR beta VDJ and CDR3 profiling was carried out. TCRdb called the reads again in MiXCR, with one record for every CDR3 protein. The sample carries roughly 50,000 distinct CDR3 sequences, over 60% recorded once. This CDR3 is 19 amino acids long. V gave up 4 bases and J gave up 0 bases, with 19 bases separating them. Germline CDR1 LNHDA, CDR2 SQIVND (reference sequence). Sequenced sample: sorted CD4+, CD8+, or CD8+CD57+ T cells (not recorded which) from PBMCs. The sequence derives from a human donor in good health, serving as a control. This rearrangement joins TRBV19 to TRBJ2-6, with D possibly TRBD1 on 6 matching bases. The CDR3 here is CASSTGRTASISGANVLTF. DNA for the CDR3: TGTGCCAGTAGTACCGGAAGGACAGCGAGCATCTCTGGGGCCAACGTCCTGACTTTC.